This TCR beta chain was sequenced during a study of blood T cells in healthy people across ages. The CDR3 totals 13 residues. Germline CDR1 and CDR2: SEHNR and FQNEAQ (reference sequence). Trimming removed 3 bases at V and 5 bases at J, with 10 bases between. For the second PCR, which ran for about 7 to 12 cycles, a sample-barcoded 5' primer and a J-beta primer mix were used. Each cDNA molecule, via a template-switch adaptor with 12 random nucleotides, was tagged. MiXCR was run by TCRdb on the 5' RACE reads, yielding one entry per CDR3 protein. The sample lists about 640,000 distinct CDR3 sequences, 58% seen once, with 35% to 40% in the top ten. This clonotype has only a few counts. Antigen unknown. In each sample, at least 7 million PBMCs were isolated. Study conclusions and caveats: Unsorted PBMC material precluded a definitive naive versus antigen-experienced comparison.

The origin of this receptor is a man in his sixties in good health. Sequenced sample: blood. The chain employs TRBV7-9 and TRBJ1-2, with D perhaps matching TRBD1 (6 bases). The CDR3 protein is CASSFTQGYGYTF. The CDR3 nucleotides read TGTGCCAGCAGCTTCACACAGGGATATGGCTACACCTTC. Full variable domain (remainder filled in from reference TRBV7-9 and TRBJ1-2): DTGVSQNPRHKITKRGQNVTFRCDPISEHNRLYWYRQTLGQGPEFLTYFQNEAQLEKSRLLSDRFSAERPKGSFSTLEIQRTEQGDSAMYLCASSFTQGYGYTFGSGTRLTVV.